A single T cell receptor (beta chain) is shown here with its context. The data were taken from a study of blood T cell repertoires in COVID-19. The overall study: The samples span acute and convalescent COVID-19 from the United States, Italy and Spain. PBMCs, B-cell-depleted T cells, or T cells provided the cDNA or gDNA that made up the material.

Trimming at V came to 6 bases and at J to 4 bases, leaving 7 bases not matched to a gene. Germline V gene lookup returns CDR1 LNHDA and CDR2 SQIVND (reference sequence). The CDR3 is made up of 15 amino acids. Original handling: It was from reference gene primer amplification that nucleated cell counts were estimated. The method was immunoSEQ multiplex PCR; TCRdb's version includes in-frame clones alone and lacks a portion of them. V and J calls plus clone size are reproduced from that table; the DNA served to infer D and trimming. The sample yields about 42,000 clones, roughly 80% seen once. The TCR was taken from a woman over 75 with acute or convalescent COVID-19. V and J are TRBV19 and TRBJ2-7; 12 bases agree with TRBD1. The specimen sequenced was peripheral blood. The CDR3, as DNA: TGTGCCAGTAGGCGCGGGACAGGGGGCTTTTACGAGCAGTACTTC. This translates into CASRRGTGGFYEQYF.